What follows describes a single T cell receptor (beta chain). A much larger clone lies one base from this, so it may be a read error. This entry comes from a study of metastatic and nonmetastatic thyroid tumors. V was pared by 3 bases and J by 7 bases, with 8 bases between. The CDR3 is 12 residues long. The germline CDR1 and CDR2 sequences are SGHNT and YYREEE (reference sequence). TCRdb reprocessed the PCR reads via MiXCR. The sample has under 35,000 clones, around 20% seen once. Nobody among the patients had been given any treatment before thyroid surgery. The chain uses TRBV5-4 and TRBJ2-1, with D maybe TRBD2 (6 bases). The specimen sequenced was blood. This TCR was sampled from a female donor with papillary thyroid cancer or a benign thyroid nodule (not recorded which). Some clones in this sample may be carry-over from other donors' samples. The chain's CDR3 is CASSSRGNEQFF. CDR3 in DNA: TGTGCCAGCAGCTCCCGGGGGAATGAGCAGTTCTTC.